The 26 T cell receptor beta chains below were found in one sample sequenced in a study of Graves' ophthalmopathy and Graves' hyperthyroidism. For repertoire sequencing, the TCR beta CDR3 regions were amplified from RNA transcripts. Investigators did first-round RT-PCR with HTBI primers, then second-round multiplex PCR. TCRdb itself ran the multiplex PCR reads through MiXCR, one entry per CDR3 protein. The sample shows about 660,000 distinct CDR3 sequences, approximately 39% of them seen only once. Sequencing was carried out using peripheral blood. The receptors were gathered from an adult man with Graves' ophthalmopathy.

This rearrangement joins TRBV7-8 to TRBJ2-3, with 8 nucleotides matching TRBD2. V dropped 6 bases and J dropped 4; count of bases not matched to a gene: 6. CDR1 is SGHVS and CDR2 is FQNEAQ in the germline V gene. There are 14 residues in the CDR3. In DNA form, the CDR3 reads TGTGCCAGCAGAGCGGGAGTCGGCGCAGATACGCAGTATTTT. Amino acids: CASRAGVGADTQYF.

This clonotype was seen ten or more times. The V and J genes are TRBV7-9 and TRBJ2-7; possibly TRBD2 for D (6 bases). Trimming removed 5 bases from V and 1 base from J, with 15 bases in between. This CDR3 region has 15 residues. The germline CDR1 and CDR2 sequences are SEHNR and FQNEAQ (reference sequence). The CDR3 nucleotides are TGTGCCAGCAGCACTTCTAGGGACTCTTCCTACGAGCAGTACTTC. Translating it yields CASSTSRDSSYEQYF.

In its sample, this clonotype was seen a few times. This chain joins TRBV2 and TRBJ1-2, with 8 nucleotides matching TRBD1. The V gene end was trimmed by 5 bases and the J gene end by 6 bases; junction bases not matched to a gene: 5. The CDR3 contains 13 residues. The germline V gene encodes CDR1 SNHLY and CDR2 FYNNEI. The CDR3 sequence is CASSFTGGDGYTF. CDR3 DNA: TGTGCCAGCAGTTTCACAGGGGGAGATGGCTACACCTTC.

This clonotype was counted ten times or more. The chain has TRBV10-3 and TRBJ2-7, with 8 bases that match TRBD2. The V gene's germline CDR1 is ENHRY and CDR2 SYGVKD. V gave up 3 bases and J gave up 1 base; unmatched junction bases: 11. The CDR3 runs to 17 residues. The CDR3 region has the DNA TGTGCCATCAGTGATCGGACTTCAGGGACTAGATCCTACGAGCAGTACTTC. The encoded protein is CAISDRTSGTRSYEQYF.

This clonotype was observed a few times. The chain combines TRBV6-2 or TRBV6-3 with TRBJ1-5, with D possibly matching TRBD1 (5 bases). This CDR3 is 15 amino acids long. Trimming shortened V by 2 bases and J by 1 base, and 9 bases separated the two germline ends. Germline CDR1 MNHEY, CDR2 SVGEGT. The CDR3 DNA sequence: TGTGCCAGCAGTTACGTTGCAGGGAGCAATCAGCCCCAGCATTTT. Protein product: CASSYVAGSNQPQHF.

The rearrangement links TRBV29-1 to TRBJ1-1, with 9 bases fitting TRBD1. CDR1 and CDR2 from the germline V gene are SQVTM and ANQGSEA. V trimming: 8 bases; J trimming: 1 base; junction bases outside the gene matches: 5. The CDR3 is 13 residues long. CDR3 loop: CSTGTGWNTEAFF. Written as DNA, the CDR3 is TGCAGCACCGGGACAGGGTGGAACACTGAAGCTTTCTTT. The full variable domain, rest sourced from reference TRBV29-1 and TRBJ1-1, is SAVISQKPSRDICQRGTSLTIQCQVDSQVTMMFWYRQQPGQSLTLIATANQGSEATYESGFVIDKFPISRPNLTFSTLTVSNMSPEDSSIYLCSTGTGWNTEAFFGQGTRLTVV.

Many counts were recorded for this clonotype. The rearrangement joins TRBV2 to TRBJ1-5, with D maybe TRBD1 (5 bases). The CDR3 consists of 15 residues. Germline V gene sequence: CDR1 SNHLY, CDR2 FYNNEI. V lost 5 bases, J lost 0 bases, and 11 bases lay in between. As DNA, the CDR3 is TGTGCCAGCAGTCCCGGGACGGTTAGCAATCAGCCCCAGCATTTT. It yields the protein CASSPGTVSNQPQHF.

This chain joins TRBV20-1 and TRBJ2-7; 9 bases agree with TRBD2. V lost 0 bases, J lost 5 bases, and 8 bases stayed unmatched. Per germline, CDR1 DFQATT and CDR2 SNEGSKA (reference sequence). CDR3 length: 15 amino acids. The CDR3 sequence is CSARDPAGGRHEQYF. In DNA, the CDR3 is TGCAGTGCTAGAGATCCGGCGGGAGGGCGGCACGAGCAGTACTTC.

The table lists this clonotype with many counts. The genes are TRBV20-1 and TRBJ2-7, with TRBD2 matching 10 bases. This CDR3 spans 14 amino acids. Germline V gene sequence: CDR1 DFQATT, CDR2 SNEGSKA (reference sequence). Trimming cost V 6 bases and J 3 bases; bases outside gene matches: 8. In DNA form, the CDR3 reads TGCAGTGCGGACCTAGCGGGAGTGGGCTACGAGCAGTACTTC. As protein: CSADLAGVGYEQYF.

The V and J genes are TRBV25-1 and TRBJ2-7; D is perhaps TRBD2 (5 bases). CDR1 is MGHDK, CDR2 SYGVNS, per germline. This CDR3 is 12 amino acids long. CDR3 nucleotides: TGTGCTAGAAGCGCAGGAGGCTACGAGCAGTACTTC. Its protein is CARSAGGYEQYF.

As to this clonotype: The junction departs from germline at one end; a sequencing error may be responsible. The CDR3 protein is CAISPGLGNTIYF. The DNA of the CDR3 is TGTGCCATCAGTCCGGGACTAGGGAACACCATATATTTT. V usage is TRBV12-3 or TRBV12-4 and J usage is TRBJ1-3, with D maybe TRBD1 (5 bases). The CDR3 totals 13 residues.

A word on this clonotype: A much larger clone lies one base from this, so it may be a read error. The CDR3 DNA reads TGTGCCATCAGTCCGCTACAGGGGTCCTATGGCTACACCTTC. Residues: CAISPLQGSYGYTF. The rearrangement joins TRBV10-3 to TRBJ1-2; 7 bases agree with TRBD1. With 5 bases clipped from V and 4 bases from J, the junction kept 7 bases outside the gene matches. CDR1 is ENHRY and CDR2 is SYGVKD in the germline V gene. The length of the CDR3 is 14 residues.

This clonotype was observed at least ten times. The CDR3 loop reads CASSPTRDTEAFF. The CDR3 DNA is TGTGCCAGCAGTCCGACACGCGACACTGAAGCTTTCTTT. V is TRBV19 and J is TRBJ1-1; D not certain. Trimming removed 9 bases from V and 3 bases from J, with 14 bases in between. Germline V gene sequence: CDR1 LNHDA, CDR2 SQIVND (reference sequence). This CDR3 is 13 amino acids long.

The chain employs TRBV7-9 and TRBJ1-6, with 8 bases matching TRBD1. CDR1 is SEHNR, CDR2 FQNEAQ, per germline (reference sequence). This CDR3 has 17 amino acids. V was clipped by 0 bases and J by 2 bases; unmatched bases: 3. In nucleotides, the CDR3 is TGTGCCAGCAGCTTAGCGCAGGGGGCTGCCTATAATTCACCCCTCCACTTT. Protein sequence: CASSLAQGAAYNSPLHF.

This clonotype was counted a few times. This could be a read error, since a much larger clone is one nucleotide away. This chain uses TRBV2 with TRBJ1-5; D unresolved. Per germline, CDR1 SNHLY and CDR2 FYNNEI. This CDR3 has 12 amino acids. The CDR3 DNA reads TGTGCCGGCAGTGAGATACGGGAACCCCAGCATTTT. Residues: CAGSEIREPQHF.

The chain is built from TRBV25-1 and TRBJ2-7; TRBD2 is a possible D gene (6 bases). This CDR3 region has 10 residues. V shed 11 bases and J shed 7 bases, with 12 bases lying between them. Germline lookup yields CDR1 MGHDK and CDR2 SYGVNS. This chain's CDR3 is CAQRVGEQYF. The CDR3 DNA is TGTGCCCAGCGGGTGGGGGAGCAGTACTTC.

This clonotype has a count of ten or more. The gene calls are TRBV20-1 and TRBJ2-5; 10 nucleotides agree with TRBD1. CDR1 is DFQATT and CDR2 is SNEGSKA in the germline V gene (reference sequence). The CDR3 covers 13 residues. The junction had 5 bases not matched to a gene; V was cut back by 6 bases and J by 4 bases. The CDR3: CSAGTGVGETQYF. CDR3 nucleotide sequence: TGCAGTGCGGGGACAGGGGTGGGAGAGACCCAGTACTTC.

This sequence joins TRBV7-9 and TRBJ1-2; D may be TRBD1 (6 bases). The length of the CDR3 is 13 residues. The V end lost 5 bases, the J end lost 6 bases, and 13 bases lay between the germline ends. Germline lookup yields CDR1 SEHNR and CDR2 FQNEAQ (reference sequence). Here the CDR3 DNA reads TGTGCCAGCAGCCCCGGGACAAAACATGGCTACACCTTC. Its translation: CASSPGTKHGYTF.

The chain is built from TRBV7-9 and TRBJ1-1, with D maybe TRBD1 (6 bases). V shed 1 base and J shed 0 bases, with 21 bases lying between them. The length of the CDR3 is 19 residues. Germline-derived CDR1 and CDR2 are SEHNR and FQNEAQ (reference sequence). CDR3 protein: CASSLGVRLKGGLNTEAFF. CDR3 sequence (DNA): TGTGCCAGCAGCTTAGGGGTGCGTTTAAAGGGGGGATTGAACACTGAAGCTTTCTTT.

The rearrangement uses TRBV9 and TRBJ1-3; tentative D call: TRBD1 (5 bases). Trimming pared 4 bases from V and 4 bases from J, leaving 21 bases between. Germline CDR1 is SGDLS and CDR2 is YYNGEE. The CDR3 covers 17 residues. The CDR3 region is CASSLRDQIALGNTIYF. CDR3 nucleotides: TGTGCCAGCAGCCTCCGGGACCAAATCGCCCTCGGAAACACCATATATTTT.

Remarks on this clonotype: A much larger clone lies one base from this, so it may be a read error. CDR3 nucleotide sequence: TGTGCCAGCAGCCAAGCATCTTTGGAAAAACTGTTTTTT. Translated: CASSQASLEKLFF. The V call is TRBV7-9, the J call TRBJ1-4; no clear D. V was clipped by 5 bases and J by 8 bases, with 12 bases between them. This CDR3 comprises 13 residues. From germline, CDR1 is SEHNR and CDR2 FQNEAQ (reference sequence).

Points on this clonotype: Given a much more abundant clone one base away, this may be a read error. The chain joins TRBV11-2 to TRBJ1-5; D perhaps matches TRBD1 (6 bases). CDR3 length equals 14 residues. Germline V gives CDR1 SGHAT, CDR2 FQNNGV. As DNA, the CDR3 is TGTGCCGGCAGCTTAGAGGGGGTTGGACAGCCCCAGCATTTT. Residues: CAGSLEGVGQPQHF.

Concerning this clonotype: It may be a read error: a sequence one base away is much more abundant. The CDR3 region is CASSFQGNTGELFF. The DNA of the CDR3 is TGTGCCAGCAGCTTCCAGGGGAACACCGGGGAGCTGTTTTTT. V usage is TRBV5-4 and J usage is TRBJ2-2, with D perhaps TRBD1 (5 bases). From germline, CDR1 is SGHNT and CDR2 YYREEE (reference sequence). The CDR3 runs to 14 residues. V lost 2 bases, J lost 1 base, and 6 bases lay in between.

A few counts support this clonotype. The chain links TRBV2 to TRBJ1-4; 8 nucleotides agree with TRBD1. J gave up 5 bases and V 3 bases, and 5 bases lay outside the gene matches. The CDR3 totals 15 residues. Germline V gene data show CDR1 as SNHLY and CDR2 as FYNNEI. CDR3 residues: CASSDGQGPNEKLFF. In DNA form, the CDR3 reads TGTGCCAGCAGTGACGGACAGGGCCCGAATGAAAAACTGTTTTTT.

This chain connects TRBV7-2 to TRBJ2-7, with TRBD2 identical over 12 bases. The CDR3 loop spans 18 amino acids. Germline CDR1 reads SGHTA; CDR2 reads FQGNSA. Trimming at V came to 3 bases and at J to 6 bases, leaving 15 bases not matched to a gene. The CDR3 region is CASSFSGTSGWGVREQYF. The CDR3 region has the DNA TGTGCCAGCAGCTTTTCCGGGACTAGCGGGTGGGGAGTGCGCGAGCAGTACTTC.

This clonotype was seen repeatedly, ten times or more. The chain has TRBV7-9 and TRBJ2-7, with 8 bases aligning to TRBD1. This CDR3 is built from 15 residues. The germline V gene encodes CDR1 SEHNR and CDR2 FQNEAQ (reference sequence). The trim removed 0 bases at V and 2 bases at J, leaving 3 bases unmatched. The chain's CDR3 is CASSLAGTGTYEQYF. Written as DNA, the CDR3 is TGTGCCAGCAGCTTAGCCGGGACAGGAACCTACGAGCAGTACTTC. Full variable domain (missing parts from reference TRBV7-9 and TRBJ2-7): DTGVSQNPRHKITKRGQNVTFRCDPISEHNRLYWYRQTLGQGPEFLTYFQNEAQLEKSRLLSDRFSAERPKGSFSTLEIQRTEQGDSAMYLCASSLAGTGTYEQYFGPGTRLTVT.